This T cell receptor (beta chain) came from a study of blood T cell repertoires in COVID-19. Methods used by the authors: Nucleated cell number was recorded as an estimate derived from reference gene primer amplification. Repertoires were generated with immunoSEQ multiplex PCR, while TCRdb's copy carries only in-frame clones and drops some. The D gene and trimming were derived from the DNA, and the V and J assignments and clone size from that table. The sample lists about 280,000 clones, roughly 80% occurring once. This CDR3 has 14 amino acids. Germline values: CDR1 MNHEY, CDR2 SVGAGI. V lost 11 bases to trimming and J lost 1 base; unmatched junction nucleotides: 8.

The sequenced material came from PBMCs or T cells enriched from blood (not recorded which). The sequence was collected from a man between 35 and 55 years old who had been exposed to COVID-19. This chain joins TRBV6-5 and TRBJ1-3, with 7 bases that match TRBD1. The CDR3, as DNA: TGTGCCTTTCAGACAGGGAATTCTGGAAACACCATATATTTT. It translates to CAFQTGNSGNTIYF.